The 18 T cell receptor beta chains below were found in one sample sequenced in a study of cytomegalovirus exposure and HLA in healthy donors (TCRdb year 2017). Library creation used the immunoSEQ multiplex PCR assay. A mixture of 60 forward primers for TCR Vbeta segments and 13 reverse primers for TCR Jbeta segments was used in the multiplex PCR. Here the immuneACCESS table is served through TCRdb, limited to in-frame sequences with V and J called. Missing clones are a known gap in these copies; in checked studies unresolved V genes cover under half, and the rest lacks a known reason. This sample holds about 140,000 clones; about 85% were observed only once. Over 3% of the sample belongs to the ten largest clones. The specimen sequenced was PBMCs. These receptors were obtained from a female donor in good health and CMV-seronegative.

The chain couples TRBV5-4 to TRBJ2-7; 10 bases map to TRBD1. With V trimmed by 6 bases and J by 6 bases, 6 bases remained unmatched. This CDR3 contains 13 residues. Per germline, CDR1 SGHNT and CDR2 YYREEE (reference sequence). CDR3 in amino acids: CASTDRGRREQYF. Here the CDR3 DNA reads TGTGCCAGCACCGACAGGGGGCGACGCGAGCAGTACTTC. Using reference TRBV5-4 and TRBJ2-7 for the parts outside the CDR3, the full variable domain is ETGVTQSPTHLIKTRGQQVTLRCSSQSGHNTVSWYQQALGQGPQFIFQYYREEENGRGNFPPRFSGLQFPNYSSELNVNALELDDSALYLCASTDRGRREQYFGPGTRLTVT.

For this clone: Its ends do not fully match the called genes, so a read error is possible. The chain carries TRBV7-9 and TRBJ1-5; 7 positions match TRBD1. Germline assignment: CDR1 SEHNR and CDR2 FQNEAQ (reference sequence). CDR3 length: 14 residues. The CDR3 DNA sequence: TGTTCCAGCAGCCTAGGACAGGCGGATCAGCCCCAGCATTTT. It specifies CSSSLGQADQPQHF.

The chain joins TRBV6-1 to TRBJ1-4; weak D call: TRBD1 (6 bases). Trimming removed 1 base from V and 8 bases from J, with 14 bases in between. Germline lookup yields CDR1 MNHNS and CDR2 SASEGT. CDR3 length: 15 amino acids. CDR3: CASSEDPGAGEKLFF. DNA of the CDR3: TGTGCCAGCAGTGAAGATCCAGGGGCGGGCGAAAAACTGTTTTTT.

This chain uses TRBV18 with TRBJ2-7; weak D call: TRBD2 (5 bases). This CDR3 spans 15 amino acids. V shed 4 bases and J shed 0 bases, with 13 bases lying between them. The germline V gene has CDR1 KGHSH and CDR2 LQKENI. CDR3 bases: TGTGCCAGCTCACTACAACGGACTCCCTCCTACGAGCAGTACTTC. Residues: CASSLQRTPSYEQYF.

V usage is TRBV29-1 and J usage is TRBJ2-3, with TRBD2 as a possible D gene (5 bases). The CDR3 sequence is 12 residues long. In germline, CDR1 is SQVTM, CDR2 ANQGSEA. With 4 bases removed from V and 4 bases from J, the gap between germline ends came to 9 bases. The CDR3 sequence: CSVAGNADTQYF. Written as DNA, the CDR3 is TGCAGCGTTGCGGGAAACGCAGATACGCAGTATTTT.

The rearrangement links TRBV30 to TRBJ1-5, with 7 bases matching TRBD1. V shed 5 bases, J shed 4 bases, and the junction held 8 bases outside the gene matches. The germline V gene has CDR1 GTSNPN and CDR2 SVGIG (reference sequence). This CDR3 is 14 amino acids long. This chain's CDR3 is CAWQIGTENQPQHF. CDR3 in DNA: TGTGCCTGGCAAATCGGGACAGAGAATCAGCCCCAGCATTTT.

This clone occurred a few times. V and J are TRBV20-1 and TRBJ1-1; D is unresolved. V was pared by 3 bases and J by 5 bases, with 7 bases between. This CDR3 is 11 amino acids long. Germline values: CDR1 DFQATT, CDR2 SNEGSKA (reference sequence). As DNA, the CDR3 is TGCAGTGCTAGGGGGAGGACTGAAGCTTTCTTT. Translated: CSARGRTEAFF.

This sequence joins TRBV11-3 and TRBJ2-7, with TRBD1 identical over 8 bases. Germline V CDR1 and CDR2: SGHNT, YENEEA. V dropped 5 bases and J dropped 10; count of bases not matched to a gene: 13. The CDR3 is 14 residues long. CDR3 sequence reads: CASSEGQGATSQYF. The CDR3 region has the DNA TGTGCCAGCAGCGAAGGACAGGGAGCTACGAGTCAGTACTTC.

CDR3 sequence: CASSSGGEEGNEQFF. CDR3 in DNA: TGTGCCAGCAGTTCCGGGGGGGAGGAGGGCAATGAGCAGTTCTTC. The chain links TRBV5-4 to TRBJ2-1; 8 nucleotides line up with TRBD2. There are 15 residues in the CDR3. V lost 5 bases and J lost 6; bases outside the gene matches: 10. Germline V lookup: CDR1 SGHNT, CDR2 YYREEE (reference sequence).

The J gene is TRBJ1-3, the V gene TRBV7-2; TRBD1 matches at 9 bases. CDR3 length equals 15 residues. CDR1 SGHTA and CDR2 FQGNSA come from the germline V gene. Trimming removed 2 bases from V and 2 bases from J; junction bases left unmatched: 1. The CDR3 DNA sequence: TGTGCCAGCAGCTTATGGACAGGGGCTGGAAACACCATATATTTT. Protein product: CASSLWTGAGNTIYF.

This clone was found a few times. The chain recombines TRBV14 with TRBJ2-3; 9 positions match TRBD2. Trimming took 0 bases from V and 2 from J; bases not matched to a gene: 6. CDR3 length: 17 residues. The germline gives CDR1 SGHDN, CDR2 FVKESK. CDR3 protein: CASSQDSRLAVTDTQYF. The DNA of the CDR3 is TGTGCCAGCAGCCAAGACTCGAGACTAGCGGTCACAGATACGCAGTATTTT.

This clone was recorded at least ten times. This sequence joins TRBV13 and TRBJ1-1; D gene uncertain. Germline lookup yields CDR1 PRHDT and CDR2 FYEKMQ (reference sequence). The CDR3 runs 14 residues. V gave up 6 bases and J gave up 0 bases, with 11 bases separating them. CDR3 sequence reads: CASRIGGMNTEAFF. The CDR3 nucleotides read TGTGCCAGCAGGATAGGAGGAATGAACACTGAAGCTTTCTTT.

The chain uses TRBV19 and TRBJ2-7; D is unresolved. V was shortened by 5 bases and J by 3 bases, with 11 bases between the two germline ends. The CDR3 has 13 amino acids. Germline values: CDR1 LNHDA, CDR2 SQIVND (reference sequence). The CDR3 reads CASSSTGSYEQYF. The CDR3 DNA follows: TGTGCCAGTAGTTCGACTGGAAGCTACGAGCAGTACTTC.

The chain is built from TRBV27 and TRBJ2-2, with TRBD2 matching 8 bases. Germline-derived CDR1 and CDR2 are MNHEY and SMNVEV (reference sequence). V gave up 8 bases and J gave up 6 bases; unmatched junction bases: 11. The CDR3 length is 15 residues. The CDR3 DNA is TGTGCCAGCCGGGGGGCGGGGGGCGTACCCGGGGAGCTGTTTTTT. Translation: CASRGAGGVPGELFF.

V gene TRBV5-4 combines with J gene TRBJ2-7, with D possibly being TRBD2 (5 bases). Looked up from germline, CDR1 is SGHNT and CDR2 is YYREEE (reference sequence). The CDR3 has 15 amino acids. Trimming took off 5 bases at V and 7 bases at J, with 22 bases between the two ends. The CDR3 here is CASSSGPTGDKEQYF. CDR3 coding DNA: TGTGCCAGCAGTTCCGGGCCGACCGGGGATAAAGAGCAGTACTTC.

The chain is built from TRBV4-1 and TRBJ1-2, with 7 bases lining up with TRBD1. Germline V gene data show CDR1 as MGHRA and CDR2 as YSYEKL. J lost 7 bases, V lost 0 bases, and 5 bases had no gene match. The CDR3 spans 14 residues. CDR3: CASSQETGASGYTF. DNA for the CDR3: TGCGCCAGCAGCCAAGAAACAGGGGCTTCTGGCTACACCTTC.

The rearrangement links TRBV5-4 to TRBJ2-1; 8 bases agree with TRBD2. The CDR3 sequence is 17 residues long. Trimming removed 0 bases from V and 0 bases from J; junction bases left unmatched: 5. Germline V CDR1 and CDR2: SGHNT, YYREEE (reference sequence). The CDR3 coding sequence is TGTGCCAGCAGCTTGGAGGTAGCGGGGATCTCCTACAATGAGCAGTTCTTC. As protein: CASSLEVAGISYNEQFF.

This rearrangement joins TRBV12-5 to TRBJ1-3; D remains ambiguous. The length of the CDR3 is 11 residues. Germline V gene sequence: CDR1 LGHNT, CDR2 FRNRAP. Trimming pared 1 base from V and 8 bases from J, leaving 3 bases between. The CDR3 protein is CASGLGDTIYF. Here the CDR3 DNA reads TGTGCTAGTGGTTTGGGAGACACCATATATTTT.